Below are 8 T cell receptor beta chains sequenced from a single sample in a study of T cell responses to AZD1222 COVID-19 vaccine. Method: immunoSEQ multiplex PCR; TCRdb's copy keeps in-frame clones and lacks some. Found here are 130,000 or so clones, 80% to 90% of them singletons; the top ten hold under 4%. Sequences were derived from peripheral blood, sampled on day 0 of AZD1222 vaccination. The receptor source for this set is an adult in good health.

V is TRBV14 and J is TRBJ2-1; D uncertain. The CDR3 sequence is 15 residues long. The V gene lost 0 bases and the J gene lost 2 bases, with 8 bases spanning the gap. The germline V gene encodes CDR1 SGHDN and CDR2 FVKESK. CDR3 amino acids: CASSQEVGTYNEQFF. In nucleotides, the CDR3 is TGTGCCAGCAGCCAAGAAGTTGGGACCTACAATGAGCAGTTCTTC.

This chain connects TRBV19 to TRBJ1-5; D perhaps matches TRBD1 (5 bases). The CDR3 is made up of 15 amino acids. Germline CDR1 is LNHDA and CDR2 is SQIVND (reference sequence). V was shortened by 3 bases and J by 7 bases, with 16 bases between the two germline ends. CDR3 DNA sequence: TGTGCCAGTAGTATTTCGCAGGGTAGGCGGCAGCCCCAGCATTTT. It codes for CASSISQGRRQPQHF. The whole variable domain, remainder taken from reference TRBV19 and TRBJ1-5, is DGGITQSPKYLFRKEGQNVTLSCEQNLNHDAMYWYRQDPGQGLRLIYYSQIVNDFQKGDIAEGYSVSREKKESFPLTVTSAQKNPTAFYLCASSISQGRRQPQHFGDGTRLSIL.

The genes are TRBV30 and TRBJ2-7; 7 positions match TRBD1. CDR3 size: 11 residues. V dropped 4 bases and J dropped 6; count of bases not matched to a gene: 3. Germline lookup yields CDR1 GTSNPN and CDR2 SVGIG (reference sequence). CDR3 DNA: TGTGCCTGGAAAGGGGGCCGCGAGCAGTACTTC. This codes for CAWKGGREQYF.

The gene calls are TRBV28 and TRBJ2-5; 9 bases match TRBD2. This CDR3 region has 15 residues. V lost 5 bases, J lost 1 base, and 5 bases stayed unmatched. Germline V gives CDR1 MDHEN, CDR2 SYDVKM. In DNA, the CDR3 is TGTGCCAGCAGTGGACTAGCGACAACCCAAGAGACCCAGTACTTC. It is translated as CASSGLATTQETQYF.

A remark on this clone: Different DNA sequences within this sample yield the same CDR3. The CDR3 DNA is TGTGCCAGTAGGCGACAGGGTGAAGCTTTCTTT. Translation: CASRRQGEAFF. This chain connects TRBV19 to TRBJ1-1; 7 bases agree with TRBD1. The germline V gene encodes CDR1 LNHDA and CDR2 SQIVND (reference sequence). This CDR3 has 11 residues. J lost 7 bases, V lost 6 bases, and 2 bases had no gene match.

CDR3 loop: CASSRSGTGGEKLFF. The CDR3 region has the DNA TGTGCCAGCAGTCGGTCCGGGACAGGGGGTGAAAAACTGTTTTTT. The chain links TRBV6-5 to TRBJ1-4; 11 bases agree with TRBD1. The CDR3 contains 15 residues. Looked up from germline, CDR1 is MNHEY and CDR2 is SVGAGI. With 5 bases clipped from V and 7 bases from J, the junction kept 6 bases outside the gene matches.

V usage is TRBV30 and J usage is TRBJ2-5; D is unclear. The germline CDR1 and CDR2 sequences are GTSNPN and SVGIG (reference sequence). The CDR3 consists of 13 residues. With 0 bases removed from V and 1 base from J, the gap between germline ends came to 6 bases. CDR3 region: CAWSVVFQETQYF. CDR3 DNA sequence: TGTGCCTGGAGTGTAGTTTTCCAAGAGACCCAGTACTTC.

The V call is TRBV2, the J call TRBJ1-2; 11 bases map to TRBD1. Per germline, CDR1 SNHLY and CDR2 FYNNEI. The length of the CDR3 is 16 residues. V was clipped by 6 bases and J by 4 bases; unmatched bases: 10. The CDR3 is CASSAQLGQGAYGYTF. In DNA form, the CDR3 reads TGTGCCAGCAGCGCTCAACTTGGACAGGGGGCCTATGGCTACACCTTC.